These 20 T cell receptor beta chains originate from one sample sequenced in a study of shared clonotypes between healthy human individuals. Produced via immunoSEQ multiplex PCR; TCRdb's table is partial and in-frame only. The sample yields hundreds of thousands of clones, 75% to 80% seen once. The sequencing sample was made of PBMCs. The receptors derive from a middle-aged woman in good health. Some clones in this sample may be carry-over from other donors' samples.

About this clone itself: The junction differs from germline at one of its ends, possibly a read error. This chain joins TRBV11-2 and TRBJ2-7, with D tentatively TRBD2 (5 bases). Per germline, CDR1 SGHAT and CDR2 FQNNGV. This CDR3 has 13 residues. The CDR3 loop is CASSLATGYEQYF. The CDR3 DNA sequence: TGTGCCAGCAGTTTAGCGACGGGGTACGAGCAGTACTTC.

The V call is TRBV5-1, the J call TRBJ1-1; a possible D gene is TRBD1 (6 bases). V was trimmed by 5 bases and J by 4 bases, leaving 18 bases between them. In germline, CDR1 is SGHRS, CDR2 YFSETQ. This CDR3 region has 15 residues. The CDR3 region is CASRQTGTSGTEAFF. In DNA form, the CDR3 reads TGCGCCAGCAGGCAGACTGGGACATCTGGCACTGAAGCTTTCTTT. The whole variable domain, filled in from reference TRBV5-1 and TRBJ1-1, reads KAGVTQTPRYLIKTRGQQVTLSCSPISGHRSVSWYQQTPGQGLQFLFEYFSETQRNKGNFPGRFSGRQFSNSRSEMNVSTLELGDSALYLCASRQTGTSGTEAFFGQGTRLTVV.

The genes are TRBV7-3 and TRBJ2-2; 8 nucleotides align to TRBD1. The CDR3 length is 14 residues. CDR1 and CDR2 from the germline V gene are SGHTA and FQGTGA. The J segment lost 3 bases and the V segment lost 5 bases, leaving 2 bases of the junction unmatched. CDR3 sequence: CASSRDRYTGELFF. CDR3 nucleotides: TGTGCCAGCAGCCGGGACAGGTACACCGGGGAGCTGTTTTTT.

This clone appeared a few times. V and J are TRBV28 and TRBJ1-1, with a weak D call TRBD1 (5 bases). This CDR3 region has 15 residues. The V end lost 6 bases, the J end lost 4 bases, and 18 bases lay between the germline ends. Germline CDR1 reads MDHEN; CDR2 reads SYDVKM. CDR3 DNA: TGTGCCAGCAGACTAGGGTCCGGGGCAGCCACTGAAGCTTTCTTT. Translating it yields CASRLGSGAATEAFF.

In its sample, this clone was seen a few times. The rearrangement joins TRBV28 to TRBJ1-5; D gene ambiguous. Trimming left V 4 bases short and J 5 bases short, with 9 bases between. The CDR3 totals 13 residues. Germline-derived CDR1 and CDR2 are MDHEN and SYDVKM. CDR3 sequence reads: CASSSREYQPQHF. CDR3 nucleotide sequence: TGTGCCAGCAGTTCACGGGAGTATCAGCCCCAGCATTTT.

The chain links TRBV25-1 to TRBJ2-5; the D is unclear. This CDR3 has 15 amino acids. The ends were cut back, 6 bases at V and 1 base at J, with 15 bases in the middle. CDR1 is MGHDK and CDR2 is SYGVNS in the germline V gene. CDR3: CASRDIPGAQETQYF. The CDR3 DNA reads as TGTGCCAGCAGAGATATTCCAGGAGCCCAAGAGACCCAGTACTTC.

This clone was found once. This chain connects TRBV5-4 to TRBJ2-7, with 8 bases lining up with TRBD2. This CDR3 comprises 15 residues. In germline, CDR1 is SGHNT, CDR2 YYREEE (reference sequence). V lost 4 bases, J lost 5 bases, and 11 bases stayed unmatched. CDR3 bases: TGTGCCAGCAGCCCCTGGGGTAGCGGGACCAACGAGCAGTACTTC. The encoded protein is CASSPWGSGTNEQYF.

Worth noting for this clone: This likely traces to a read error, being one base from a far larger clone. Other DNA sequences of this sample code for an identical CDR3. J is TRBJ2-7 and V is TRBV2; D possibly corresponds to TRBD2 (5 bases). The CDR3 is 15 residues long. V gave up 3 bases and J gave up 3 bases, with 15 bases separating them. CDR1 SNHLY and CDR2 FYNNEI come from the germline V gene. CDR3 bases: TGTGCCAGCAGTGATGGACGCGGGCCCTACTACGAGCAGTACTTC. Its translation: CASSDGRGPYYEQYF. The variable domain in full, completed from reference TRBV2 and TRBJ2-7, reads EPEVTQTPSHQVTQMGQEVILRCVPISNHLYFYWYRQILGQKVEFLVSFYNNEISEKSEIFDDQFSVERPDGSNFTLKIRSTKLEDSAMYFCASSDGRGPYYEQYFGPGTRLTVT.

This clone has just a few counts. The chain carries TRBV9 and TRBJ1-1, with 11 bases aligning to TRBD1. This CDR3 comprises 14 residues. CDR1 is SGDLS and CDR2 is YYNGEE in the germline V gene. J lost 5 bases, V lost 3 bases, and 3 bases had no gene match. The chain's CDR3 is CASSAGQGETEAFF. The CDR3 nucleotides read TGTGCCAGCAGCGCGGGACAGGGGGAGACTGAAGCTTTCTTT. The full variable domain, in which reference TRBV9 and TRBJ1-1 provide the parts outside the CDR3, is DSGVTQTPKHLITATGQRVTLRCSPRSGDLSVYWYQQSLDQGLQFLIQYYNGEERAKGNILERFSAQQFPDLHSELNLSSLELGDSALYFCASSAGQGETEAFFGQGTRLTVV.

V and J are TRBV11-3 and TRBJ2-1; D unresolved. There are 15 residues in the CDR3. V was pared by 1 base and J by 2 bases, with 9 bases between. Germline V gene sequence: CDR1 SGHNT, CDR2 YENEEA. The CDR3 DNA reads TGTGCCAGCAGCTTAGGTCCTCATACCTACAATGAGCAGTTCTTC. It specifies CASSLGPHTYNEQFF.

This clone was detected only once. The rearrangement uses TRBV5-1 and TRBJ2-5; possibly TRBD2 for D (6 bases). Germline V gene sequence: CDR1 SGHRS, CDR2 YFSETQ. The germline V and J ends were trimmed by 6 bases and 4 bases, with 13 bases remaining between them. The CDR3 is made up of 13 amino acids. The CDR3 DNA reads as TGCGCCAGCACGAGACACGGGGGAGAGACCCAGTACTTC. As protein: CASTRHGGETQYF.

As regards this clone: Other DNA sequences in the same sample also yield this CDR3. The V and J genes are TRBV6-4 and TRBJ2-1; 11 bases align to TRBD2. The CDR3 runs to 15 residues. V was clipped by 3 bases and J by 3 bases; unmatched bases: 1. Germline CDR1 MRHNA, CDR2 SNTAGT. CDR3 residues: CASSETSGSYNEQFF. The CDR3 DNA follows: TGTGCCAGCAGTGAAACTAGCGGGAGCTACAATGAGCAGTTCTTC.

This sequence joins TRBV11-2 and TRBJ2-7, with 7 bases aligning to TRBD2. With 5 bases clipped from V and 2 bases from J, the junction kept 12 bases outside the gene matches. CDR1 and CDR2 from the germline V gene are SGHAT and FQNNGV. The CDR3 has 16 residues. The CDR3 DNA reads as TGTGCCAGCAGCCTACGAAATCCGGGAGGACCCTACGAGCAGTACTTC. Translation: CASSLRNPGGPYEQYF.

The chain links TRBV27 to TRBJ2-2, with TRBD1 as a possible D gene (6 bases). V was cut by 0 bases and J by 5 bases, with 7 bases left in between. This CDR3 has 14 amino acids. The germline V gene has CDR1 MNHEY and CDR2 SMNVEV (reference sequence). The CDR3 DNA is TGTGCCAGCAGTTTATCAAGGGGGACCGGGGAGCTGTTTTTT. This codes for CASSLSRGTGELFF.

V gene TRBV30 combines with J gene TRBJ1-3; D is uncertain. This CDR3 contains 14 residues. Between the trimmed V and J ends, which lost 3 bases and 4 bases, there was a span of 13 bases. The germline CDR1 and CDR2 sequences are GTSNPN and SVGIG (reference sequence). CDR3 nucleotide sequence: TGTGCCTGGAGGGGCAGGCCCCGGGGAAACACCATATATTTT. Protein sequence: CAWRGRPRGNTIYF.

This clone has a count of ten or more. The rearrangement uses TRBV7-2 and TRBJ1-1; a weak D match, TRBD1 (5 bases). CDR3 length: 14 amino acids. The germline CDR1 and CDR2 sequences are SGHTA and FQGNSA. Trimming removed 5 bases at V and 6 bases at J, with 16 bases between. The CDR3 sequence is CASSLLGGFAEAFF. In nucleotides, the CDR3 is TGTGCCAGCAGCCTCCTGGGGGGGTTCGCTGAAGCTTTCTTT.

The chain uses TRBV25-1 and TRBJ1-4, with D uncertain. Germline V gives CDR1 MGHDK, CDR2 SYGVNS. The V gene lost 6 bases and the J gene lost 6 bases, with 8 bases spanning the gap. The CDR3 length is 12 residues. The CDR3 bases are TGTGCCAGCAGAGGGATGGATGAAAAACTGTTTTTT. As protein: CASRGMDEKLFF.

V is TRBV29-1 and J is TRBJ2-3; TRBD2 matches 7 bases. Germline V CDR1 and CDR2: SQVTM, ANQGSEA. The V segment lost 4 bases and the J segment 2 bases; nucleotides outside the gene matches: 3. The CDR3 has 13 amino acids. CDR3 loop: CSVGSGATDTQYF. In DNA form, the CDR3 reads TGCAGCGTTGGGAGCGGGGCCACAGATACGCAGTATTTT.

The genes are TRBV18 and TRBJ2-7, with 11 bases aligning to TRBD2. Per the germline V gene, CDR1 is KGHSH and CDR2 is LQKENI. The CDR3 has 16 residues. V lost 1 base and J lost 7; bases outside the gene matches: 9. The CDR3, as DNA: TGTGCCAGCTCACCACTGTTAGCGGGAGGGCCCATGGAGCAGTACTTC. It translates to CASSPLLAGGPMEQYF.

DNA of the CDR3: TGCGCCAGCAGCCGAGGGACTAGCGGGAGGGATTTCTACAATGAGCAGTTCTTC. Translation gives CASSRGTSGRDFYNEQFF. The V gene is TRBV4-3, the J gene TRBJ2-1, with 16 bases aligning to TRBD2. The V gene's germline CDR1 is LGHNA and CDR2 YSLEER. The CDR3 sequence is 18 residues long. V gave up 4 bases and J gave up 3 bases; unmatched junction bases: 6.